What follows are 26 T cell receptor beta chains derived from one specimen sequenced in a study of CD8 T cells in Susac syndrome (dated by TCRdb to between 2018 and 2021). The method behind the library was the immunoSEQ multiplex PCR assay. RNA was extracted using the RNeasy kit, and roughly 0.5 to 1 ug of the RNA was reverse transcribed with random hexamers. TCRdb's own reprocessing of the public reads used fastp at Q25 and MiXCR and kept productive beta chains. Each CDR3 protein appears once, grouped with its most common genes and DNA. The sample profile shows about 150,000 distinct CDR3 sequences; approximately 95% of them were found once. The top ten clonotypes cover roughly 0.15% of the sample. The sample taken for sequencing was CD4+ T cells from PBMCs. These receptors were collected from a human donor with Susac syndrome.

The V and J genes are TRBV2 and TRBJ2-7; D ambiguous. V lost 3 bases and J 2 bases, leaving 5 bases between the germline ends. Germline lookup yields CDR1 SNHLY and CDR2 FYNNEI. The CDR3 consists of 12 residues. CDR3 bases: TGTGCCAGCAGTGAGGCAACCTACGAGCAGTACTTC. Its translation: CASSEATYEQYF.

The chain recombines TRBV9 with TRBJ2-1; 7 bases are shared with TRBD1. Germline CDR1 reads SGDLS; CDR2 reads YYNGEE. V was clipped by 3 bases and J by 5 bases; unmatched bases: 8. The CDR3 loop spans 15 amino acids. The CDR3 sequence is CASSASGTVNNEQFF. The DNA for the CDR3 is TGTGCCAGCAGCGCCTCAGGGACAGTTAACAATGAGCAGTTCTTC.

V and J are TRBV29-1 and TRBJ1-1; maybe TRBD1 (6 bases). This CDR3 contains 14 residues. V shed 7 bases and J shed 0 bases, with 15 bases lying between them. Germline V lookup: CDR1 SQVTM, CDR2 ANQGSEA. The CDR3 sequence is CSADPGQMNTEAFF. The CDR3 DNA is TGCAGCGCAGACCCCGGACAGATGAACACTGAAGCTTTCTTT.

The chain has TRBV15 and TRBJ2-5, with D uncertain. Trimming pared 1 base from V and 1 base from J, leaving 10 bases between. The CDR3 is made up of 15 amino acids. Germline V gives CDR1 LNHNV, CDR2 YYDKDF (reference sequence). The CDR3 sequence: CATSRGSGLQETQYF. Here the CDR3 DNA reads TGTGCCACCAGCAGAGGTTCAGGCCTCCAAGAGACCCAGTACTTC.

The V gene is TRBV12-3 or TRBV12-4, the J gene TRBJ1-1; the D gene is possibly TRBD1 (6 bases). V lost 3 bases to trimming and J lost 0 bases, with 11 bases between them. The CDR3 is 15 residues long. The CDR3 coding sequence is TGTGCCAGCAGTTTTCCGGGACACCTGAACACTGAAGCTTTCTTT. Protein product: CASSFPGHLNTEAFF.

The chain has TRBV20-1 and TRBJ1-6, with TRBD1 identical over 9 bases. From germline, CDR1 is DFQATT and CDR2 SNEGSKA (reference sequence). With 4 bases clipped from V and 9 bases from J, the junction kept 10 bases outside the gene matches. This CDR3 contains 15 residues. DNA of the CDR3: TGCAGTGCTAAATTGGACAGGGGTGATGGTTCACCCCTCCACTTT. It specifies CSAKLDRGDGSPLHF.

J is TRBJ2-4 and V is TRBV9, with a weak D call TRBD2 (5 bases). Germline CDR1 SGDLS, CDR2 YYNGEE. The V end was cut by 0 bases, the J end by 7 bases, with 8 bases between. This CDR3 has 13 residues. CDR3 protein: CASSVGPGNIQYF. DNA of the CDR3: TGTGCCAGCAGCGTAGGGCCGGGGAACATTCAGTACTTC.

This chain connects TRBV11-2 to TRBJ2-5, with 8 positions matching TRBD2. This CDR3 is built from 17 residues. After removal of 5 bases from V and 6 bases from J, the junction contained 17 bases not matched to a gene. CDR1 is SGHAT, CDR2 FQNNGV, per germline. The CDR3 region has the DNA TGTGCCAGCAGCCATAACCTCGGACTAGCCGCACAGCAGACCCAGTACTTC. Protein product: CASSHNLGLAAQQTQYF.

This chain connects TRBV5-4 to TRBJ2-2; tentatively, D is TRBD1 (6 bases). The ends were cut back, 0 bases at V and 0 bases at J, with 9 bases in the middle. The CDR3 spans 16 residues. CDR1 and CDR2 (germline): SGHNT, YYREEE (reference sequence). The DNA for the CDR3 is TGTGCCAGCAGCTTGGGGGGGCCTTCGAACACCGGGGAGCTGTTTTTT. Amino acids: CASSLGGPSNTGELFF. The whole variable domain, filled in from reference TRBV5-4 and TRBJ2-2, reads ETGVTQSPTHLIKTRGQQVTLRCSSQSGHNTVSWYQQALGQGPQFIFQYYREEENGRGNFPPRFSGLQFPNYSSELNVNALELDDSALYLCASSLGGPSNTGELFFGEGSRLTVL.

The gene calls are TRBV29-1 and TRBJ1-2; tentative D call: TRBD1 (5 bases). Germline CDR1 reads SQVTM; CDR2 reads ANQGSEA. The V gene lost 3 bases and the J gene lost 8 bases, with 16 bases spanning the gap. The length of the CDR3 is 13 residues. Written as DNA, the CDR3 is TGCAGCGTTGACGGGACTCTTAACGGGGGCTACACCTTC. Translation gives CSVDGTLNGGYTF.

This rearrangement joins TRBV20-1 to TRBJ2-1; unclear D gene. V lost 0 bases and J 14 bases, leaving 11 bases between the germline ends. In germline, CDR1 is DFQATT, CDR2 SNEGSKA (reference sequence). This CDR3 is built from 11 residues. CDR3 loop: CSAREATWEFF. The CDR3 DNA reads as TGCAGTGCTAGAGAAGCGACGTGGGAGTTCTTC.

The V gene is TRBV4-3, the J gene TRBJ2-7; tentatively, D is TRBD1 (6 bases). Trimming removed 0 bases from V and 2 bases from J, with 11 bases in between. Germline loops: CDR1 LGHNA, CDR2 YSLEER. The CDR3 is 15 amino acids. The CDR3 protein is CASSQDATGPYEQYF. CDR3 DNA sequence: TGCGCCAGCAGCCAAGATGCAACAGGGCCCTACGAGCAGTACTTC.

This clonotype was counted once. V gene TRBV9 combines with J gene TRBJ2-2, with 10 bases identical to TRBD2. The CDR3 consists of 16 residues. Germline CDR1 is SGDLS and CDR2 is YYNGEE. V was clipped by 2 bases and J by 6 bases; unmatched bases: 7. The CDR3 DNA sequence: TGTGCCAGCAGCGTCGGTTCTAGCGGGGGCTCCGGGGAGCTGTTTTTT. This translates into CASSVGSSGGSGELFF.

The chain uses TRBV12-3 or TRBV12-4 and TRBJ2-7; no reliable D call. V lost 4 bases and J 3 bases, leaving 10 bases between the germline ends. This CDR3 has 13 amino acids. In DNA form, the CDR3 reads TGTGCCAGCAGTTCAGGCCGAAGCTACGAGCAGTACTTC. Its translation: CASSSGRSYEQYF.

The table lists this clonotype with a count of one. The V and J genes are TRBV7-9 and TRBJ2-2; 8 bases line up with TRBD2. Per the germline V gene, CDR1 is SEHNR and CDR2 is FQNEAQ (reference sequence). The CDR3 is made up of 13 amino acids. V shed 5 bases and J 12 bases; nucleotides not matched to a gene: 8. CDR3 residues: CASSPTGGEKLFF. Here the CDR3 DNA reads TGTGCCAGCAGCCCGACGGGGGGGGAGAAGCTGTTTTTT. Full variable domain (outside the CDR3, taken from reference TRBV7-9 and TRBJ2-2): DTGVSQNPRHKITKRGQNVTFRCDPISEHNRLYWYRQTLGQGPEFLTYFQNEAQLEKSRLLSDRFSAERPKGSFSTLEIQRTEQGDSAMYLCASSPTGGEKLFFGEGSRLTVL.

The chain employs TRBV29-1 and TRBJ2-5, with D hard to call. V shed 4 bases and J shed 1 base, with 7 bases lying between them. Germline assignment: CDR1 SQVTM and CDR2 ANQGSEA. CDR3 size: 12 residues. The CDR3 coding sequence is TGCAGCGTTGTTATCGGCCAAGAGACCCAGTACTTC. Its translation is CSVVIGQETQYF.

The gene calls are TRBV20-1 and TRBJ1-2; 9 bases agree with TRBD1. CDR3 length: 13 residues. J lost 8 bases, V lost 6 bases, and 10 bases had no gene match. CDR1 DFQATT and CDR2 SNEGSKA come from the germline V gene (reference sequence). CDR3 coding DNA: TGCAGTGCCCAATTGGGACAGGGTGCAGGCTACACCTTC. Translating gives CSAQLGQGAGYTF.

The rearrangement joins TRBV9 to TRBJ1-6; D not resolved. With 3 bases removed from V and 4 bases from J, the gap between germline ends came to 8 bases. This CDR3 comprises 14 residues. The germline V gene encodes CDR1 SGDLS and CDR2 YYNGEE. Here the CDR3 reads CASSAAWYNSPLHF. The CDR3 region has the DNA TGTGCCAGCAGCGCCGCATGGTATAATTCACCCCTCCACTTT.

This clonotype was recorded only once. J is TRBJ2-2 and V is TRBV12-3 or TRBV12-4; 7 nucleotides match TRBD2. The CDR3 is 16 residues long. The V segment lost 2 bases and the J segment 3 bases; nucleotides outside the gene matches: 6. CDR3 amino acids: CASSLTRGRDTGELFF. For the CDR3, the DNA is TGTGCCAGCAGTTTAACCCGGGGGAGGGACACCGGGGAGCTGTTTTTT.

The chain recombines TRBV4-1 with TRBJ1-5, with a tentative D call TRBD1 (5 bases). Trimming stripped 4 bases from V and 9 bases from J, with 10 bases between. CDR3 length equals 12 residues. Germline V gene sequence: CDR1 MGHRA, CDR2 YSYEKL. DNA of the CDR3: TGCGCCAGCAGCCCGGGGGGACGGCCCCAGCATTTT. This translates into CASSPGGRPQHF.

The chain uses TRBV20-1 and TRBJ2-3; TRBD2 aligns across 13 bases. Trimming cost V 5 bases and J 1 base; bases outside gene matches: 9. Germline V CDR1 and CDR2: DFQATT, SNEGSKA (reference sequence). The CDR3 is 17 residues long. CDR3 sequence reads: CSAYTSGGDRGTDTQYF. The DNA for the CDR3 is TGCAGTGCTTATACTAGCGGGGGGGATAGAGGCACAGATACGCAGTATTTT.

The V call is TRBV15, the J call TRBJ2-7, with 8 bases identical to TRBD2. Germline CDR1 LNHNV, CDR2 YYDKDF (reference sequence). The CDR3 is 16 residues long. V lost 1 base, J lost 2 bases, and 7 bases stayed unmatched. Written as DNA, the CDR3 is TGTGCCACCAGCAGAGGAGGCGGGGGGCAACCCTACGAGCAGTACTTC. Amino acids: CATSRGGGGQPYEQYF.

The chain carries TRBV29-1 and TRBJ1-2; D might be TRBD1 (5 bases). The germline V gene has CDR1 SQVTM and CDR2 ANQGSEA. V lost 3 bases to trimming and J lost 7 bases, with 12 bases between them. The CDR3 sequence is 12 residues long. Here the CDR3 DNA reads TGCAGCGTTGAGTTAGGGGCCGGTGGCTACACCTTC. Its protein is CSVELGAGGYTF.

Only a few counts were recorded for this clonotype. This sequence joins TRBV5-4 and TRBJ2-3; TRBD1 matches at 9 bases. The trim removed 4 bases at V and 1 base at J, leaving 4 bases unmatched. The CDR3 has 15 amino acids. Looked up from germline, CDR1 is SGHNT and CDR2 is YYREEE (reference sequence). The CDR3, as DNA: TGTGCCAGCAGCCCGGGACAGGGTGGCACAGATACGCAGTATTTT. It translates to CASSPGQGGTDTQYF.

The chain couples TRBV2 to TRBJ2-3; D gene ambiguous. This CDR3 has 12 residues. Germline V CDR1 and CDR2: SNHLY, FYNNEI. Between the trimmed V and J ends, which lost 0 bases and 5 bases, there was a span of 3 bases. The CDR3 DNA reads TGTGCCAGCAGTGAAGCGCGAGATACGCAGTATTTT. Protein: CASSEARDTQYF.

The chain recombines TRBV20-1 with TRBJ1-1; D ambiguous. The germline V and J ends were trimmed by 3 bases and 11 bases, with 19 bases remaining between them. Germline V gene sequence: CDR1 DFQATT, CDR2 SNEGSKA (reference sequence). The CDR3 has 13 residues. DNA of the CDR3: TGCAGTGCTAGCCCAAGCGAGTGGGCGATGGCTTTCTTT. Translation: CSASPSEWAMAFF.